Sequencing of this TCR beta chain was carried out in a study of blood T cell repertoires in COVID-19. At the level of the study: COVID-19 samples from acute and convalescent phases originated in the United States, Italy and Spain. In each case, the material was cDNA or gDNA derived from T cells, B-cell-depleted T cells, or PBMCs.

The CDR3 loop spans 16 amino acids. J was trimmed by 6 bases and V by 7 bases; bases with no gene match: 13. Germline CDR1 and CDR2: SNHLY and FYNNEI. Per the authors' pipeline: Nucleated cell number was recorded as an estimate derived from reference gene primer amplification. Repertoires were generated with immunoSEQ multiplex PCR, while TCRdb's copy carries only in-frame clones and drops some. V, J and clone size are taken as reported in that table, and D and trimming were inferred from the DNA itself. The repertoire consists of roughly 330,000 clones, with approximately 87% occurring once and the leading ten covering roughly 5.3%. Recovery meant two consecutive negative NP/OP PCR tests, professional clearance, or resolved symptoms.

The sequenced material came from PBMCs or T cells enriched from blood (not recorded which). The clonotype was recovered from a woman in her 30s who had recovered from COVID-19. The rearrangement uses TRBV2 and TRBJ1-2, with 11 bases that match TRBD1. Here the CDR3 reads CASTPGQGANGDGYTF. The CDR3 DNA reads as TGTGCCAGCACCCCCGGACAGGGGGCGAACGGTGATGGCTACACCTTC.